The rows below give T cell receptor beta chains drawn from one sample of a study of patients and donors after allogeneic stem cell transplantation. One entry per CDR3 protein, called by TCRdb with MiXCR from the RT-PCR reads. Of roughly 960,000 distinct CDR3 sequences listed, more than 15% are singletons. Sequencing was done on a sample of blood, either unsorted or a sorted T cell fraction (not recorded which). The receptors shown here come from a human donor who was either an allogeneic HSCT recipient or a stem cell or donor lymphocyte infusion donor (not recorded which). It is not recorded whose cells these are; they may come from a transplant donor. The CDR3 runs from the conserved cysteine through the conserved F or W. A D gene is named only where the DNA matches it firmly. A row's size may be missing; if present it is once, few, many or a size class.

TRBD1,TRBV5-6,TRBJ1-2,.,CASSSDRERGRGYTF,TGTGCCAGCAGCTCCGACAGGGAGAGAGGGCGTGGCTACACCTTC
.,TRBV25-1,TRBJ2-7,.,CASSPVGRRTYEQYF,TGTGCCAGCAGCCCCGTTGGACGAAGGACCTACGAGCAGTACTTC
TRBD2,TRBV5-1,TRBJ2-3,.,CASSFPGGPNTDTQYF,TGCGCCAGCAGCTTTCCGGGAGGGCCCAACACAGATACGCAGTATTTT
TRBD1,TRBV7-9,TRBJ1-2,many,CASSLPQGDYGYTF,TGTGCCAGCAGCTTACCGCAGGGGGATTATGGCTACACCTTC
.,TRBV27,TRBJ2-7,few,CASSPRWGGYEQYF,TGTGCCAGCAGTCCTCGTTGGGGCGGCTACGAGCAGTACTTC
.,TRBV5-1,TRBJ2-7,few,CASSVTGTPRLAPSYEQYF,TGCGCCAGCAGCGTAACCGGGACACCTAGACTAGCACCCTCCTACGAGCAGTACTTC
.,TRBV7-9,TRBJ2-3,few,CASSFIWDTQYF,TGTGCCAGCAGCTTTATATGGGATACGCAGTATTTT
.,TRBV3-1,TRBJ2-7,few,CASSQDPRTYEQYF,TGTGCCAGCAGCCAAGATCCCCGTACCTACGAGCAGTACTTC
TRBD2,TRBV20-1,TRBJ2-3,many,CSARPALAGVSDTQYF,TGCAGTGCTAGACCCGCCCTAGCGGGGGTTTCAGATACGCAGTATTTT
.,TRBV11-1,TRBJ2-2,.,CASSLERLRRGELFF,TGTGCCAGCAGCTTAGAACGCCTGCGTCGTGGGGAGCTGTTTTTT
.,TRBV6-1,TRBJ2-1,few,CASSSPQTARSLHEQFF,TGTGCCAGCAGCTCCCCTCAAACTGCGAGGTCGCTCCATGAGCAGTTCTTC
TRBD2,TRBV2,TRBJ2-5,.,CASSAAGTSGPLGETQYF,TGTGCCAGCAGTGCCGCCGGGACTAGCGGTCCCCTGGGGGAGACCCAGTACTTC
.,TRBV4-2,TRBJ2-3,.,CASSQEGVGTDTQYF,TGTGCCAGCAGCCAAGAAGGGGTGGGCACAGATACGCAGTATTTT
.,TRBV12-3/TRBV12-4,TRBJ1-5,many,CASSLGGNNQPQHF,TGTGCCAGCAGTTTAGGGGGGAACAATCAGCCCCAGCATTTT
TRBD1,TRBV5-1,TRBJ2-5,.,CASSPVGQGYETQYF,TGCGCCAGCAGCCCCGTCGGACAGGGTTACGAGACCCAGTACTTC
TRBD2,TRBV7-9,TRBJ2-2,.,CASSLVPAGVAGELFF,TGTGCCAGCAGCTTAGTCCCAGCGGGGGTTGCCGGGGAGCTGTTTTTT
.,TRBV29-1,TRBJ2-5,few,CSTGGPQETQYF,TGCAGCACCGGTGGGCCCCAAGAGACCCAGTACTTC
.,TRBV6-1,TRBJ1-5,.,CASSEVRAGSNQPQHF,TGTGCCAGCAGTGAAGTGCGGGCAGGGAGCAATCAGCCCCAGCATTTT
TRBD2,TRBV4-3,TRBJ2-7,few,CASSQDRSGGGYEQYF,TGCGCCAGCAGCCAAGATCGTAGCGGGGGAGGATACGAGCAGTACTTC
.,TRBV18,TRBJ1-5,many,CASSPGNSNQPQHF,TGTGCCAGCTCACCAGGAAATAGCAATCAGCCCCAGCATTTT
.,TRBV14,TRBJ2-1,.,CASSLRLRDHNEQFF,TGTGCCAGCAGCCTTCGTCTCCGGGACCACAATGAGCAGTTCTTC
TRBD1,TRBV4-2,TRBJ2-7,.,CASSHSRDRVSEQYF,TGTGCCAGCAGCCACTCCCGGGACAGGGTCTCCGAGCAGTACTTC